The entry below describes one TCR beta chain. What it binds is not known. This specimen belongs to a study of cytomegalovirus exposure and HLA in healthy donors. Study results and caveats: Most TCR sequences showed up rarely, but some public TCRs showed up in many donors.

Trimming cost V 0 bases and J 2 bases; bases outside gene matches: 0. Germline assignment: CDR1 KGHSH and CDR2 LQKENI. This CDR3 is 15 amino acids long. TCRdb's table, derived via immunoSEQ multiplex PCR, lists solely in-frame clones and lacks some. The table includes tens of thousands of clones, 94% detected once. The chain carries TRBV18 and TRBJ1-5; 8 bases match TRBD1. The source material was PBMCs. This TCR was recovered from a woman under 30 in good health and CMV-seropositive. The CDR3 nucleotides read TGTGCCAGCTCACCACCGGGACAGGGCAATCAGCCCCAGCATTTT. Residues: CASSPPGQGNQPQHF.